The 21 T cell receptor beta chains in this list originate from one sample, sequenced in a study of T cell repertoires in cytomegalovirus infection. TCRdb ran MiXCR on the reads and lists one entry per CDR3 protein. Altogether about 110,000 distinct CDR3 sequences are present, 42% being singletons, with the ten largest covering about 74%. Their cognate antigens are unknown. The sequencing used CD8+ T cells from cultured PBMCs, collected from culture after CMV antigen stimulation. The receptors derive from a human donor in good health (CMV status not recorded). Some clones in this sample may be carry-over from other donors' samples.

J is TRBJ1-1 and V is TRBV6-6, with D unresolved. The CDR3 runs 14 residues. V lost 6 bases, J lost 3 bases, and 14 bases lay in between. Germline-derived CDR1 and CDR2 are MNHNY and SVGAGI (reference sequence). In nucleotides, the CDR3 is TGTGCCAGCAGCCTTCGGGTTGTGGACACTGAAGCTTTCTTT. This encodes CASSLRVVDTEAFF.

The chain couples TRBV12-3 or TRBV12-4 to TRBJ1-1; no firm D call. Trimming took off 5 bases at V and 3 bases at J, with 10 bases between the two ends. The length of the CDR3 is 13 residues. The CDR3 DNA is TGTGCCAGCAGTACATACACCTACACTGAAGCTTTCTTT. Translating it yields CASSTYTYTEAFF.

J is TRBJ1-2 and V is TRBV2, with TRBD1 matching over 9 bases. V trimming: 7 bases; J trimming: 7 bases; junction bases outside the gene matches: 13. This CDR3 has 15 residues. CDR1 is SNHLY, CDR2 FYNNEI, per germline. CDR3 coding DNA: TGTGCCAGCAATCGGGACAGGGCAGGGTATACTGGCTACACCTTC. It yields the protein CASNRDRAGYTGYTF.

This clonotype appeared many times. The genes are TRBV7-2 and TRBJ2-1; TRBD2 is a possible D gene (6 bases). The CDR3 loop spans 14 amino acids. The V gene lost 5 bases and the J gene lost 0 bases, with 8 bases spanning the gap. CDR1 and CDR2 (germline): SGHTA, FQGNSA. The CDR3 here is CASSPGVSYNEQFF. The CDR3 DNA follows: TGTGCCAGCAGCCCGGGGGTCTCCTACAATGAGCAGTTCTTC.

This chain uses TRBV3-1 with TRBJ1-6, with 7 bases identical to TRBD1. CDR1 LGHDT and CDR2 YNNKEL come from the germline V gene (reference sequence). V lost 7 bases to trimming and J lost 6 bases; unmatched junction nucleotides: 9. This CDR3 is 15 amino acids long. This chain's CDR3 is CASTSPGTANSPLHF. The CDR3 DNA reads as TGTGCCAGCACCAGCCCCGGGACAGCTAATTCACCCCTCCACTTT. Together with reference TRBV3-1 and TRBJ1-6, the CDR3 gives the full variable domain: DTAVSQTPKYLVTQMGNDKSIKCEQNLGHDTMYWYKQDSKKFLKIMFSYNNKELIINETVPNRFSPKSPDKAHLNLHINSLELGDSAVYFCASTSPGTANSPLHFGNGTRLTVT.

The chain recombines TRBV19 with TRBJ2-1, with a tentative D call TRBD1 (6 bases). V lost 2 bases and J 7 bases, leaving 15 bases between the germline ends. The CDR3 spans 15 residues. The germline V gene has CDR1 LNHDA and CDR2 SQIVND (reference sequence). CDR3 sequence (DNA): TGTGCCAGTAGTATATCACAGGGATCCCCGAATGAGCAGTTCTTC. This codes for CASSISQGSPNEQFF.

V usage is TRBV7-8 and J usage is TRBJ2-3; 7 bases match TRBD2. Trimming removed 6 bases from V and 6 bases from J; junction bases left unmatched: 18. CDR3 length: 17 residues. CDR1 and CDR2 (germline): SGHVS, FQNEAQ. The CDR3 bases are TGTGCCAGCAGAAACACGGGACGGGGGGTTCTCCGGGATACGCAGTATTTT. Translated: CASRNTGRGVLRDTQYF.

The rearrangement joins TRBV3-1 to TRBJ2-4, with D perhaps matching TRBD1 (6 bases). Germline assignment: CDR1 LGHDT and CDR2 YNNKEL (reference sequence). The V gene lost 1 base and the J gene lost 0 bases, with 16 bases spanning the gap. This CDR3 has 18 amino acids. CDR3 residues: CASSQVRGQALAKNIQYF. As DNA, the CDR3 is TGTGCCAGCAGCCAAGTCAGGGGCCAAGCCTTAGCCAAAAACATTCAGTACTTC.

This sequence joins TRBV11-2 and TRBJ2-7, with TRBD2 identical over 10 bases. The CDR3 is 16 amino acids. The J segment lost 2 bases and the V segment lost 1 base, leaving 5 bases of the junction unmatched. The germline V gene encodes CDR1 SGHAT and CDR2 FQNNGV. In DNA, the CDR3 is TGTGCCAGCAGCTTAGGGCTAGCGGGGGCCCCCTACGAGCAGTACTTC. It encodes CASSLGLAGAPYEQYF.

The sample holds a few counts of this clonotype. The chain links TRBV10-3 to TRBJ2-7, with a possible D match to TRBD2 (6 bases). Trimming pared 2 bases from V and 0 bases from J, leaving 11 bases between. The CDR3 is 15 amino acids. Germline V gives CDR1 ENHRY, CDR2 SYGVKD. CDR3 DNA: TGTGCCATCAGTGAGGTAGCGGCGAGCTCCTACGAGCAGTACTTC. Its translation: CAISEVAASSYEQYF.

This clonotype has a count of ten or more. The gene calls are TRBV7-8 and TRBJ2-7; D tentatively fits TRBD1 or TRBD2 (5 bases each). Germline loops: CDR1 SGHVS, CDR2 FQNEAQ. CDR3 length: 14 residues. V was shortened by 5 bases and J by 4 bases, with 15 bases between the two germline ends. The CDR3 reads CASSRRDGSYEQYF. The CDR3 DNA reads TGTGCCAGCAGCCGCCGGGACGGCTCTTACGAGCAGTACTTC.

This clonotype was seen repeatedly, ten times or more. V gene TRBV28 combines with J gene TRBJ1-1; D unresolved. This CDR3 region has 15 residues. CDR1 MDHEN and CDR2 SYDVKM come from the germline V gene. V was shortened by 1 base and J by 1 base, with 10 bases between the two germline ends. Here the CDR3 DNA reads TGTGCCAGCAGTTTATCCCCTACACCGAACACTGAAGCTTTCTTT. This translates into CASSLSPTPNTEAFF.

This chain joins TRBV28 and TRBJ1-5, with D unclear. The CDR3 consists of 16 residues. Trimming pared 3 bases from V and 2 bases from J, leaving 14 bases between. The germline gives CDR1 MDHEN, CDR2 SYDVKM. CDR3 protein: CASSFDGWAGNQPQHF. Written as DNA, the CDR3 is TGTGCCAGCAGTTTTGATGGGTGGGCTGGCAATCAGCCCCAGCATTTT.

This chain uses TRBV27 with TRBJ2-7; no clear D. Trimming removed 3 bases from V and 3 bases from J, with 9 bases in between. There are 13 residues in the CDR3. Germline CDR1 reads MNHEY; CDR2 reads SMNVEV (reference sequence). This CDR3 reads CASSFGLIYEQYF. In nucleotides, the CDR3 is TGTGCCAGCAGTTTCGGGCTGATCTACGAGCAGTACTTC.

The chain carries TRBV7-2 and TRBJ1-1, with no clear D. CDR3 length: 15 amino acids. Germline lookup yields CDR1 SGHTA and CDR2 FQGNSA. V was trimmed by 2 bases and J by 5 bases, leaving 15 bases between them. CDR3: CASSLRFGSGTEAFF. CDR3 nucleotide sequence: TGTGCCAGCAGCTTAAGGTTTGGGTCCGGTACTGAAGCTTTCTTT.

This clonotype was seen a handful of times. CDR3 sequence (DNA): TGTGCCAGCAGCTTCTGGACTAGCGGGGGGGCCAGTGAGCAGTTCTTC. Its translation is CASSFWTSGGASEQFF. This chain links TRBV7-2 with TRBJ2-1; TRBD2 matches at 15 bases. The V gene end was trimmed by 3 bases and the J gene end by 9 bases; junction bases not matched to a gene: 6. From germline, CDR1 is SGHTA and CDR2 FQGNSA. The CDR3 sequence is 16 residues long.

The gene calls are TRBV7-4 and TRBJ2-2, with a possible D match to TRBD2 (6 bases). V gave up 0 bases and J gave up 5 bases, with 10 bases separating them. Germline V gene sequence: CDR1 SGHVT, CDR2 SQSDAQ. The CDR3 is 15 residues long. The CDR3 DNA sequence: TGTGCCAGCAGCTTAGCATCTCTAGCGACCGGGGAGCTGTTTTTT. This translates into CASSLASLATGELFF.

The V gene is TRBV7-6, the J gene TRBJ2-3, with D hard to call. Germline CDR1 and CDR2: SGHVS and FNYEAQ. V dropped 1 base and J dropped 2 bases, with 4 bases sitting between them. This CDR3 is built from 13 residues. CDR3 DNA sequence: TGTGCCAGCAGCTTAGAATCCACAGATACGCAGTATTTT. It codes for CASSLESTDTQYF. Full variable domain (remainder filled in from reference TRBV7-6 and TRBJ2-3): GAGVSQSPRYKVTKRGQDVALRCDPISGHVSLYWYRQALGQGPEFLTYFNYEAQQDKSGLPNDRFSAERPEGSISTLTIQRTEQRDSAMYRCASSLESTDTQYFGPGTRLTVL.

This clonotype has only a few counts. The chain uses TRBV7-6 and TRBJ1-1; D is unresolved. The CDR3 sequence is 15 residues long. Per germline, CDR1 SGHVS and CDR2 FNYEAQ. V gave up 4 bases and J gave up 6 bases, with 18 bases separating them. The CDR3 coding sequence is TGTGCCAGCAGCTACCTGGACGGAGTTAAATCTGAAGCTTTCTTT. Encoded protein: CASSYLDGVKSEAFF.

The V and J genes are TRBV12-3 or TRBV12-4 and TRBJ1-5, with D perhaps matching TRBD1 (6 bases). Trimming took 5 bases from V and 3 from J, leaving 14 bases between them. The CDR3 length is 15 residues. CDR3 sequence (DNA): TGTGCCAGCAGTCCCGGGGGGGGCTACAATCAGCCCCAGCATTTT. Translation gives CASSPGGGYNQPQHF.

J is TRBJ1-1 and V is TRBV7-9; 7 bases are shared with TRBD1. Per the germline V gene, CDR1 is SEHNR and CDR2 is FQNEAQ (reference sequence). This CDR3 comprises 16 residues. Trimming at V came to 5 bases and at J to 0 bases, leaving 9 bases not matched to a gene. The CDR3 DNA sequence: TGTGCCAGCAGCCCGGAAGTCAGGGGGATGAACACTGAAGCTTTCTTT. As protein: CASSPEVRGMNTEAFF.